Listed here is a single T cell receptor (beta chain). This clone was seen a single time. There is no known antigen for this receptor. Base qualities are not provided; no much larger clone lies one nucleotide away. Using the deep immunoSEQ assay, TCR CDR3 regions were amplified from genomic DNA by multiplex PCR. For each cell subset, the extracted genomic DNA was distributed evenly across all wells of several immunoSEQ 96-well plates, and each plate served as one replicate. For sorted subsets, each replicate PCR was loaded with approximately 200 ng genomic DNA, equivalent to roughly 30,000 T cell genomes. Purified libraries were quantified with a Qubit 3.0 fluorometer, sized on a Bioanalyzer 2100, and re-quantified with the KAPA Library Quantification kit. A separate single-read 150-cycle Illumina NextSeq 550 flow cell was used to sequence each immunoSEQ 96-well plate. Regarding the original processing steps: Because the immunoSEQ output held only junctional sequences and lacked quality scores, the filtering could not match the filtering applied to full-length reads. Sequences were annotated with PyIR, a Python wrapper for IgBLAST v1.9, using IMGT germline references to assign V/J genes and CDR3. Any read was removed if the V/J assignment was weak (E-value above 1e-6), the CDR3 was missing, or the read contained stop codons, out-of-frame junctions, or ambiguous translated residues. V3J clonotypes were defined as sequences sharing the same inferred V gene, J gene, and CDR3 amino acid sequence. To compute the percentage overlap between repertoires, the number of shared unique clonotypes was divided by the size of the smaller repertoire. Richness of each repertoire was evaluated using RTK rarefaction, the Chao1 estimator, and Recon v2.1 estimates of unobserved clonotypes. OLGA was used to compute generation probabilities for all TCRbeta clonotypes that the gDNA method yielded from a handful of donors. Drawn from immuneACCESS, this table holds only the in-frame rearrangements with V and J called that TCRdb kept. Clones are partly lost; checked studies trace under half to an unresolved V gene and leave the rest unexplained. V and J calls and clone size are those listed in that table; D and trimming were worked out from the DNA. This sample comprises about 2 million clones, about 95% of them detected only once. The ten top clones hold 1% to 1.5% of the sample.

These data are taken from a study of shared clonotypes between healthy human individuals (dated by TCRdb to 2018 to 2020). Background on the whole study: The cohort included a few men and a couple of women between 18 and 49 years of age. Per donor, three plates each were used for CD4 naive and CD4 memory, two for CD8 naive, and one for CD8 memory. Blood TCR repertoires of roughly five healthy adults were deeply sequenced to estimate repertoire size and the extent of clonotype sharing between individuals. Libraries were prepared and TCR repertoires were sequenced by different laboratories using diverse techniques, in order to increase sequencing depth and limit assay-specific biases. Between about 0.9 and 9 billion PBMCs per donor were obtained by leukapheresis. On the study overall, not on this receptor specifically: Based on pairwise subsampling, the degree of clonotype sharing among donors was expected to be affected by sequencing depth. Because the study included a small number of donors, the genetic and exposure-history diversity represented was limited. Larger estimated clonotype richness was generally found for naive subsets than for memory subsets. Sampling was restricted to blood, and TCR repertoires in tissues likely differ from the TCR repertoires found in blood. Incomplete sequencing was indicated by rarefaction of sorted-subset datasets, despite the large sequencing depth. Sharing across a few donors was observed for around 5% of naive CD4, 3% to 3.5% of naive CD8, around 2.5% of memory CD4, and around 0.42% of memory CD8 clonotypes. Compared with non-shared clonotypes, clonotypes shared by all four sorted-subset donors had higher generation probabilities.

CD8 naive samples consisted of CD45RO-negative cells that were positively selected for CCR7, yielding a CD45RA+CCR7+ population without TemRA cells. Donors were healthy HIV-negative adults with no recently reported acute infections or vaccinations. Every donor was a Caucasian adult residing in Nashville, Tennessee, USA. Blood was collected by leukapheresis, and PBMCs were isolated by Ficoll-Histopaque density gradient centrifugation and then cryopreserved in liquid nitrogen vapor phase. Analytical flow cytometry was used to check the purity and quantity of each magnetically sorted T cell population. From each sorted fraction, genomic DNA was isolated and quantified by UV absorbance on a Nanodrop 2000c. The CDR3 sequence holds 15 residues, the cysteine and phenylalanine included. Only the CDR3 DNA is retained, 45 bases long and in frame from the first base. The CDR1 and CDR2 encoded by the germline V gene (reference sequence) are SEHNR and FQNEAQ. The junction shows trimming of 1 base on V and 5 bases on J, and the gene matches do not reach 3 bases of it.

The rearranged segments are TRBV7-9 and TRBJ2-1; 9 nucleotides in the junction match TRBD2. Sample: naive CD8+ T cells sorted from blood. The label giving this sample's cell subset or site can be read as: CD45RA+CCR7+. The TCR sequence derives from a man between 18 and 35 years old in good health. The CDR3 loop reads CASSLEASGDNEQFF. The bases read TGTGCCAGCAGCTTAGAGGCTAGCGGGGACAATGAGCAGTTCTTC. Where the CDR3 stops, the reference TRBV7-9 and TRBJ2-1 genes take over; the full variable domain is DTGVSQNPRHKITKRGQNVTFRCDPISEHNRLYWYRQTLGQGPEFLTYFQNEAQLEKSRLLSDRFSAERPKGSFSTLEIQRTEQGDSAMYLCASSLEASGDNEQFFGPGTRLTVL.